A selection of T cell receptor beta chains follows, all from one sample in a study of T cell repertoires in cytomegalovirus infection. TCRdb analysed the reads with MiXCR anew, one entry per CDR3 protein. The sample carries 100,000 to 150,000 distinct CDR3 sequences, approximately 9.2% recorded once. The sequencing sample was made of PBMCs. The source of these receptors is a human donor in good health (CMV status not recorded). Some clones in this sample may be carry-over from other donors' samples. The CDR3 runs from the conserved cysteine through the conserved F or W. Size tells how often a clone was seen (once, few, many) or the class of an expanded clone, and some rows leave it out.

cdr3_aa j_call clone_size v_call
CASSLWENTEAFF TRBJ1-1 many TRBV7-2
CASSQAYLQNEKLFF TRBJ1-4 many TRBV4-1
CSARDLRLGNTEAFF TRBJ1-1 - TRBV20-1
CASSATGRSYNEQFF TRBJ2-1 many TRBV6-4
CASSLLGKQGDQPQHF TRBJ1-5 many TRBV12-3/TRBV12-4
CASSLLTANYGYTF TRBJ1-2 many TRBV7-2
CSARTGLWDTGELFF TRBJ2-2 many TRBV20-1
CASSQEGRATEDGYTF TRBJ1-2 many TRBV4-1
CASSLLSQGNSPLHF TRBJ1-6 many TRBV7-3
CASSQPLISASSYNEQFF TRBJ2-1 many TRBV5-1
CASSSSGGATDTQYF TRBJ2-3 many TRBV7-2
CSVGPFEDAFF TRBJ1-1 - TRBV29-1
CASSLAMGLAGDWGETQYF TRBJ2-5 - TRBV7-9
CATEVTGLAGSTDTQYF TRBJ2-3 many TRBV28
CASSPKGQGVGGYTF TRBJ1-2 many TRBV7-2
CSARGHLGNQPQHF TRBJ1-5 - TRBV20-1
CASSIGGSLNQPQHF TRBJ1-5 many TRBV19
CASTELAKNIQYF TRBJ2-4 many TRBV7-2
CAISELAGKLFF TRBJ1-4 many TRBV10-3
CASSRGQGGVGLEGDEAFF TRBJ1-1 many TRBV4-1
CSGKEGQETQYF TRBJ2-5 - TRBV29-1
CASSSPGGDRPREQYF TRBJ2-7 many TRBV28
CASSPGGGVTEAFF TRBJ1-1 once TRBV7-2
CASSSVKQGAPEAFF TRBJ1-1 few TRBV13
CATSRGTTSIWETQYF TRBJ2-5 many TRBV15
CSASRTSGGTNTGELFF TRBJ2-2 few TRBV20-1
CASSPTPSTDTQYF TRBJ2-3 many TRBV7-6
CASSVELNYYEQYF TRBJ2-7 - TRBV9
CASSLYTAYNEQFF TRBJ2-1 many TRBV12-3/TRBV12-4
CASSRDGGGRRETQYF TRBJ2-5 many TRBV7-8
CASSLDTQYF TRBJ2-3 - TRBV2
CASSFGDSGNTIYF TRBJ1-3 - TRBV11-2
CASSSSTYNEQFF TRBJ2-1 many TRBV7-2
CASSEARGPYGYTF TRBJ1-2 few TRBV6-1
CASSYDRDSEAFF TRBJ1-1 many TRBV7-3
CASSLAKAGGPSNEQFF TRBJ2-1 many TRBV7-8
CSAPDRGHEQYF TRBJ2-7 - TRBV20-1
CAISGATENGYTF TRBJ1-2 - TRBV10-3
CASFQVGQPQHF TRBJ1-5 - TRBV6-2/TRBV6-3
CASSKRGQGRTEAFF TRBJ1-1 many TRBV4-1
CSARDRGQANEKLFF TRBJ1-4 many TRBV20-1
CASSSLAGGPSYEQYF TRBJ2-7 many TRBV7-8
CASSLEGAGYEQYF TRBJ2-7 few TRBV5-1
CASSFSGTSGIYGYTF TRBJ1-2 many TRBV28
CAISDGTSGGIYEQYF TRBJ2-7 many TRBV10-3
CASTTRDRLVSYEQYF TRBJ2-7 many TRBV6-2/TRBV6-3
CSPRGGIRNTEAFF TRBJ1-1 few TRBV20-1
CSAQGHEQFF TRBJ2-1 many TRBV20-1
CASSYRGPTDTQYF TRBJ2-3 many TRBV7-3
CASSARGGEKLFF TRBJ1-4 few TRBV28
CASSPMASDQPQHF TRBJ1-5 many TRBV12-3/TRBV12-4
CASSSKVGQVNEQFF TRBJ2-1 many TRBV5-4
CASSLRRRGETQYF TRBJ2-5 many TRBV5-4
CASRQGETQYF TRBJ2-5 many TRBV2